In this sample, the clone carrying this T cell receptor beta chain turned up a few times. What it binds is unknown. Other DNA sequences within the sample encode an identical CDR3. J was trimmed by 5 bases and V by 6 bases; bases with no gene match: 5. CDR1 and CDR2 (germline): SQVTM, ANQGSEA. This CDR3 region has 12 residues. This sample was taken from a study of beta chain features in type 1 diabetes. General observations from the study: Researchers report that Type 1 diabetes patients had moderately but significantly shorter TCRB CDR3s across all four CD4+ subsets. For patients and controls alike, PCR might favor shorter templates to the same degree.

Expressed TCRB transcripts were sequenced, since all the RNA that had been isolated was reverse transcribed. The repertoire was sequenced with immunoSEQ multiplex PCR; TCRdb's copy has only in-frame clones and lacks some. Among a few hundred thousand clones listed, over 9% were seen once. This TCR derives from a man aged 30-40 years with type 1 diabetes. Sample: central memory CD4+ T cells from blood. The chain combines TRBV29-1 with TRBJ2-5, with 8 positions matching TRBD1. This CDR3 reads CSVDRGRETQYF. CDR3 sequence (DNA): TGCAGCGTAGACAGGGGACGCGAGACCCAGTACTTC.